In this sample, the clone carrying this T cell receptor beta chain turned up a few times. Primers used in a second PCR of roughly 6 to 12 cycles were a sample-barcoded 5' primer and a J-beta primer mix. TCRdb re-called the 5' RACE reads through MiXCR, storing one row per CDR3 protein. The sample yields around 990,000 distinct CDR3 sequences, 35% to 40% seen once. Germline loops: CDR1 MNHNY, CDR2 SVGAGI (reference sequence). CDR3 length: 15 amino acids. V lost 2 bases and J lost 1, with 11 bases in between. These data belong to a study of blood T cells in healthy people across ages. Total RNA was extracted at no less than 5.5 micrograms per sample.

Specimen: blood. The chain recombines TRBV6-6 with TRBJ2-5, with D tentatively TRBD2 (5 bases). This clonotype was sampled from a man aged 18 to 30 in good health. CDR3 in DNA: TGTGCCAGCAGTTACACCCCGGGATCCCAAGAGACCCAGTACTTC. It yields the protein CASSYTPGSQETQYF.